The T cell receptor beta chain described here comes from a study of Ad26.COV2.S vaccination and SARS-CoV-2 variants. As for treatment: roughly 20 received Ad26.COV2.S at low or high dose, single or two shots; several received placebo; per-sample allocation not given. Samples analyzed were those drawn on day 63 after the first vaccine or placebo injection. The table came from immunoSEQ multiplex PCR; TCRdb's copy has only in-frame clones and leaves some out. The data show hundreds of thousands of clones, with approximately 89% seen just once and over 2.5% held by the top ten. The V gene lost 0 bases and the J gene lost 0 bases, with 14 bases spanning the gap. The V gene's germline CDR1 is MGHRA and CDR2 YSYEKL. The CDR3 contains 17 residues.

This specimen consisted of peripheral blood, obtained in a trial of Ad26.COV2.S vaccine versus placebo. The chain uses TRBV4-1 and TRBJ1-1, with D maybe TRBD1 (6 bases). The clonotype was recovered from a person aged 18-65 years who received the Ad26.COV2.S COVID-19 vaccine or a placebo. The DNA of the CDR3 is TGCGCCAGCAGCCAAGATGGGACCGGGACAATGAACACTGAAGCTTTCTTT. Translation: CASSQDGTGTMNTEAFF.